The source of this T cell receptor beta chain is a study of T-cell memory formation after mild COVID-19. Each CDR3 protein is one row after TCRdb ran MiXCR on the 5' RACE reads. The repertoire holds 100,000 to 150,000 distinct CDR3 sequences, with around 15% as singletons. Study findings and constraints: Contracting CD4+ clones lay largely in CM and EM, with CD8+ ones residing in EMRA. Clones that contracted from day 15 to 85 had balanced CD4/CD8; later expanders were CD4+ biased.

This CDR3 is 14 amino acids long. V lost 4 bases and J lost 4, with 13 bases in between. Germline lookup yields CDR1 LGHDT and CDR2 YNNKEL (reference sequence). This clonotype was detected a few times. The antigen remains undetermined. Sequenced: PBMCs or a T cell subset sorted from them (not recorded which). The chain combines TRBV3-1 with TRBJ1-2; maybe TRBD1 (6 bases). This TCR came from a man younger than 35 who had mild COVID-19 (a few samples of this study predate the infection). Cell type and time point are not known. DNA of the CDR3: TGTGCCAGCAGCCCACAGGGTTCCCTCTATGGCTACACCTTC. As protein: CASSPQGSLYGYTF.